The clone carrying this T cell receptor beta chain was observed a few times. This entry comes from a study of T cell responses to AZD1222 COVID-19 vaccine. The assay was immunoSEQ multiplex PCR, and TCRdb's table has in-frame clones only and misses some. The data hold roughly 30,000 clones, with around three quarters observed a single time. This TCR was sampled from an adult who received the AZD1222 COVID-19 vaccine. Here the sequenced sample was peripheral blood, taken 28 days after the second AZD1222 dose.

CDR3 DNA: TGTGCCAGCAGTTACAAGACTGGACCCACCCTAAACGAGCAGTACTTC. This gives the protein CASSYKTGPTLNEQYF. The chain has TRBV6-5 and TRBJ2-7; D is uncertain. With 2 bases removed from V and 5 bases from J, the gap between germline ends came to 19 bases. Germline loops: CDR1 MNHEY, CDR2 SVGAGI. CDR3 length: 16 amino acids.